This T cell receptor beta chain comes out of a study of CD8 T cells in Susac syndrome. TEMRA cells were enriched by FACS, and CD4+ and CD8+ T cells were negatively isolated. Reverse transcription of 0.5 to 1 ug RNA was performed with random hexamers. Amplification of the TCR beta CDR3 was carried out by immunoSEQ multiplex PCR, which spanned a total of 54 Vbeta and 13 Jbeta segments. TCRdb ran MiXCR on the immunoSEQ multiplex PCR reads and lists one entry per CDR3 protein. This table has a few hundred thousand distinct CDR3 sequences, roughly 96% appearing once. Trimming took off 0 bases at V and 9 bases at J, with 12 bases between the two ends. Germline V gives CDR1 GTSNPN, CDR2 SVGIG (reference sequence). The CDR3 covers 13 residues.

Sample: CD4+ T cells from PBMCs. The origin of this receptor is a human donor with multiple sclerosis. This chain joins TRBV30 and TRBJ2-1; D unclear. CDR3 in DNA: TGTGCCTGGAGTGTCTTTGGGTTAGGTGAGCAGTTCTTC. Translating gives CAWSVFGLGEQFF.